The present TCR beta chain was sequenced within a study of T cells after yellow fever vaccination. In its sample, this clonotype was seen a few times. Its antigen is not known. Whole-study results and caveats: Abundant clonotypes from the bulk population could contaminate FACS-sorted repertoires.

TCRdb analysed the 5' RACE reads with MiXCR anew, one entry per CDR3 protein. Of a few hundred thousand distinct CDR3 sequences in the sample, around 7.3% were seen once. The CDR3 has 14 amino acids. The germline V gene encodes CDR1 SGHTA and CDR2 FQGTGA. V was clipped by 3 bases and J by 4 bases, with 11 bases between them. This specimen consisted of PBMCs, obtained 45 days after the first yellow fever vaccination. This clonotype was obtained from a man aged 18 to 30 who received the YFV17D yellow fever vaccine. The chain uses TRBV7-3 and TRBJ2-3; tentative D call: TRBD2 (5 bases). DNA of the CDR3: TGTGCCAGCAGCTTTACTAGGGCGTCAGATACGCAGTATTTT. It is translated as CASSFTRASDTQYF.